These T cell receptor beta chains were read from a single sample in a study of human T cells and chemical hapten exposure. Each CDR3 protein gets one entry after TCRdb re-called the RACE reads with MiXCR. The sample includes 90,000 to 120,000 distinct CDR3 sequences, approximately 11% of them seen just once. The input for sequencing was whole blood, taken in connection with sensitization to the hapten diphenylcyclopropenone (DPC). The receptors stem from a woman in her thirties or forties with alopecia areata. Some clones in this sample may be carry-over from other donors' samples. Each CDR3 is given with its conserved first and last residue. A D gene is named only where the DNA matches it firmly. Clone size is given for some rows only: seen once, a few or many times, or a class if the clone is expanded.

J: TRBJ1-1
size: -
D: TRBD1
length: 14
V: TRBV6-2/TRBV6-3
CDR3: CASIPDRGDTEAFF
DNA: TGTGCCAGCATTCCTGACAGGGGCGACACTGAAGCTTTCTTT

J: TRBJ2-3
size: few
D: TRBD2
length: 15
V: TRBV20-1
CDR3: CSATGSSGGTDTQYF
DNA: TGCAGTGCTACTGGGAGTAGCGGGGGGACAGATACGCAGTATTTT

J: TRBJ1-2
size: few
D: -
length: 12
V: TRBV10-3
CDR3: CAISDTGYGYTF
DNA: TGTGCCATCAGTGATACGGGATATGGCTACACCTTC

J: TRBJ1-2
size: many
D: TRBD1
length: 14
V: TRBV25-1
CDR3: CASSIGTGHYGYTF
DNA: TGTGCCAGCAGTATAGGGACAGGCCATTATGGCTACACCTTC

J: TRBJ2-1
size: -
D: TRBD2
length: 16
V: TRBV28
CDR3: CASSLLGGSSYNEQFF
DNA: TGTGCCAGCAGCCTCCTCGGCGGGAGCTCCTACAATGAGCAGTTCTTC

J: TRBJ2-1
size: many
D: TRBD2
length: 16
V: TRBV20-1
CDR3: CSARGELAGSYNEQFF
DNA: TGCAGTGCTAGAGGAGAACTAGCGGGGTCCTACAATGAGCAGTTCTTC

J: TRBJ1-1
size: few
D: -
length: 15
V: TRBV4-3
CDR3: CASSQESRGSGEAFF
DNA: TGCGCCAGCAGCCAAGAGAGCAGGGGCTCAGGTGAAGCTTTCTTT

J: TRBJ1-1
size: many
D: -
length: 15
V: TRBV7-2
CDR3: CASSPQGDGEGEAFF
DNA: TGTGCCAGCAGCCCCCAAGGGGACGGAGAGGGTGAAGCTTTCTTT

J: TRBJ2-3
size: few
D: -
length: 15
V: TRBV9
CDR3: CASSPRYLGTDTQYF
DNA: TGTGCCAGCAGCCCAAGGTACTTAGGCACAGATACGCAGTATTTT

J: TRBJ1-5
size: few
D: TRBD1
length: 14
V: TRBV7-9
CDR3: CASSTDRVGQPQHF
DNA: TGTGCCAGCAGCACCGACAGGGTGGGTCAGCCCCAGCATTTT

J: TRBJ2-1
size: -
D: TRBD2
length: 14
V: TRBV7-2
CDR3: CASSLIAGVNEQFF
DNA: TGTGCCAGCAGCTTAATAGCGGGAGTGAATGAGCAGTTCTTC

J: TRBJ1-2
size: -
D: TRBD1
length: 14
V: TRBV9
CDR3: CASSAGQGPYGYTF
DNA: TGTGCCAGCAGCGCCGGACAGGGCCCATATGGCTACACCTTC

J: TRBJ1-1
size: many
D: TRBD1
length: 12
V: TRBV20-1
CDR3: CSAADRGVEAFF
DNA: TGCAGTGCTGCGGACAGGGGGGTTGAAGCTTTCTTT

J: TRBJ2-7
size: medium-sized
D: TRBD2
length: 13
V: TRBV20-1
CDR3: CSAREGRDYEQYF
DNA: TGCAGTGCTAGAGAAGGGAGGGATTACGAGCAGTACTTC

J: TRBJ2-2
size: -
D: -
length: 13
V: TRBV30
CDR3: CASRFRTTGELFF
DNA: TGTGCCTCCCGATTCCGGACCACCGGGGAGCTGTTTTTT

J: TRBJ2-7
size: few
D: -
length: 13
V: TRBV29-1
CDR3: CSVGSGPSYEQYF
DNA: TGCAGCGTGGGATCCGGGCCCTCCTACGAGCAGTACTTC

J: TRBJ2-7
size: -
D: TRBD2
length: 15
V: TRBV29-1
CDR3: CSVDRRGGGSYEQYF
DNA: TGCAGCGTTGACCGTAGGGGCGGGGGCTCCTACGAGCAGTACTTC

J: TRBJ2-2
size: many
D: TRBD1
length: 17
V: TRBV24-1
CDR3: CATSDPRQGRRTGELFF
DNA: TGTGCCACCAGTGATCCCCGACAGGGTCGGCGAACCGGGGAGCTGTTTTTT

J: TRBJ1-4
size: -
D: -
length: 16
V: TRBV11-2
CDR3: CASSPGSLATNEKLFF
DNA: TGTGCCAGCAGCCCCGGGTCTCTTGCAACTAATGAAAAACTGTTTTTT

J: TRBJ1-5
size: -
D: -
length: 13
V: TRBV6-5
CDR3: CASSYSVYQPQHF
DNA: TGTGCCAGCAGTTACTCGGTCTATCAGCCCCAGCATTTT

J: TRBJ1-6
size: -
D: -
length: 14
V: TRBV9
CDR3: CASSVARENSPLHF
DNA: TGTGCCAGCAGCGTAGCCAGAGAGAATTCACCCCTCCACTTT

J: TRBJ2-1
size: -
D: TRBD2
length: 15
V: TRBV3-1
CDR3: CASSRLAGGNNEQFF
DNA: TGTGCCAGCAGCCGACTAGCGGGAGGAAACAATGAGCAGTTCTTC

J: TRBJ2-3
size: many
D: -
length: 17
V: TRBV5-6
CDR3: CASSSPRGRRGTDTQYF
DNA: TGTGCCAGCAGCTCCCCTCGGGGGCGACGGGGCACAGATACGCAGTATTTT

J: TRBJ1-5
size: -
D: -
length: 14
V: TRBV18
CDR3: CASSPATEDQPQHF
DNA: TGTGCCAGCTCACCGGCGACAGAAGATCAGCCCCAGCATTTT

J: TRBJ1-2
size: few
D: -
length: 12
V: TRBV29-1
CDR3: CSVAGTLYGYTF
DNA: TGCAGCGTTGCCGGGACACTCTATGGCTACACCTTC

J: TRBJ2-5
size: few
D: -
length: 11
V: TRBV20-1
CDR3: CSAYHQETQYF
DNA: TGCAGTGCTTACCACCAAGAGACCCAGTACTTC

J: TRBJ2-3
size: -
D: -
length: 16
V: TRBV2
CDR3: CASTLEATTKGDTQYF
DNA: TGTGCCAGCACCTTAGAGGCTACCACTAAAGGAGATACGCAGTATTTT